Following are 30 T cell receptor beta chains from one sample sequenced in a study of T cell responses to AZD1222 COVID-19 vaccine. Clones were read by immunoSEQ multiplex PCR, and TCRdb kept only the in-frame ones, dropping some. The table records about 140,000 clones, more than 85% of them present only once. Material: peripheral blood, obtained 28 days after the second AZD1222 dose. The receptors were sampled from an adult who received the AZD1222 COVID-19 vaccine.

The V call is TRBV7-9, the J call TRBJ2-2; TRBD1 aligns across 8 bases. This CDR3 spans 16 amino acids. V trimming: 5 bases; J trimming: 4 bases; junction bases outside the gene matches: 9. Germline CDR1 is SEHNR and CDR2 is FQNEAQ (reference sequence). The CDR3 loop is CASSHDRGRRTGELFF. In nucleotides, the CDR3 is TGTGCCAGCAGCCATGACAGGGGCCGTCGCACCGGGGAGCTGTTTTTT.

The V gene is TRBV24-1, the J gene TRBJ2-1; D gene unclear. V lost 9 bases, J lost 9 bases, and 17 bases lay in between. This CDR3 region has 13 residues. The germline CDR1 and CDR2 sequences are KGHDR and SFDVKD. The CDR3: CATQSSSTFEQFF. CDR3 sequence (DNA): TGTGCCACCCAGTCTTCCAGTACATTTGAGCAGTTCTTC.

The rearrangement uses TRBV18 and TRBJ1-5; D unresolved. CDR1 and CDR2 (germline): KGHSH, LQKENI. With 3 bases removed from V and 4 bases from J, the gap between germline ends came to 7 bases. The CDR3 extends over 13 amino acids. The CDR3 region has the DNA TGTGCCAGCTCACCGGACCTTAATCAGCCCCAGCATTTT. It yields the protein CASSPDLNQPQHF. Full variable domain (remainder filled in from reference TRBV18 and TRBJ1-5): NAGVMQNPRHLVRRRGQEARLRCSPMKGHSHVYWYRQLPEEGLKFMVYLQKENIIDESGMPKERFSAEFPKEGPSILRIQQVVRGDSAAYFCASSPDLNQPQHFGDGTRLSIL.

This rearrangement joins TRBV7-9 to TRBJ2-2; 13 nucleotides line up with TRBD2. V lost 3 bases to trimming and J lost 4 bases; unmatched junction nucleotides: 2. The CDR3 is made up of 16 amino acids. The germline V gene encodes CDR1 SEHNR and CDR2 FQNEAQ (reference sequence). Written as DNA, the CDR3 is TGTGCCAGCAGCTTCGGACTAGCGGGGGCCACCGGGGAGCTGTTTTTT. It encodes CASSFGLAGATGELFF.

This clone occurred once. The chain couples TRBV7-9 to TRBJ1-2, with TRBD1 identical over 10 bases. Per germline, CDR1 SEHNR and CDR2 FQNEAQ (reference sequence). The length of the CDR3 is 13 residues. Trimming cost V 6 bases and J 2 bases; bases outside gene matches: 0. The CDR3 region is CASRGQGNYGYTF. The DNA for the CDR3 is TGTGCCAGCAGGGGACAGGGGAACTATGGCTACACCTTC.

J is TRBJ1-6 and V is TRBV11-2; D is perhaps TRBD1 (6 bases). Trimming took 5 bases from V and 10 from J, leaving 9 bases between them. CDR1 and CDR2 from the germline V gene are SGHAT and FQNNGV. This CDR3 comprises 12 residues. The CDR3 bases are TGTGCCAGCAGCCCACAGGGATCACCCCTCCACTTT. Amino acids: CASSPQGSPLHF.

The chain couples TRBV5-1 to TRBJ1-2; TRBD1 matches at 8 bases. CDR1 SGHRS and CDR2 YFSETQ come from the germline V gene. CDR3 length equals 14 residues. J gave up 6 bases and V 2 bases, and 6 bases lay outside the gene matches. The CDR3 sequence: CASSLQGGLNGYTF. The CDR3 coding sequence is TGCGCCAGCAGCTTACAGGGGGGATTGAATGGCTACACCTTC.

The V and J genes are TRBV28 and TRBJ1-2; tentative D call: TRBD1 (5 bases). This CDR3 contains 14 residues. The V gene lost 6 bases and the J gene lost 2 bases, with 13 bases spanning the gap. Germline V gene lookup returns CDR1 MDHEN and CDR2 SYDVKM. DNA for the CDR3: TGTGCCAGCAGCCTTGCAGGGCCGAACTATGGCTACACCTTC. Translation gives CASSLAGPNYGYTF.

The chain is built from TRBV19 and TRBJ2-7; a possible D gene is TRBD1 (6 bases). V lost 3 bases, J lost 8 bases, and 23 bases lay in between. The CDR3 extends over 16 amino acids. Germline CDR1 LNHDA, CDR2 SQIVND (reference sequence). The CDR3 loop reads CASSIGNRQDPLKQYF. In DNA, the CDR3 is TGTGCCAGTAGTATCGGGAATCGACAGGATCCTCTGAAGCAGTACTTC.

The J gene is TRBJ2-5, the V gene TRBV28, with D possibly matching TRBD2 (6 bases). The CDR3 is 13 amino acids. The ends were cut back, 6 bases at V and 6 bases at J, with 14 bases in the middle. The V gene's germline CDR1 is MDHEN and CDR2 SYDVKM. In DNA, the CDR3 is TGTGCCAGCAGATCGGGGGTAGGACAGACCCAGTACTTC. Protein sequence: CASRSGVGQTQYF.

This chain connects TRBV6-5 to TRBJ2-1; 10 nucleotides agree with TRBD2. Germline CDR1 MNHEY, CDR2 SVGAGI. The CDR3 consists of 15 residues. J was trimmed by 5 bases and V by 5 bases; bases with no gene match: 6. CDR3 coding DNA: TGTGCCAGCAGTCAGAGCGGGGGGGCGCACAATGAGCAGTTCTTC. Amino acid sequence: CASSQSGGAHNEQFF.

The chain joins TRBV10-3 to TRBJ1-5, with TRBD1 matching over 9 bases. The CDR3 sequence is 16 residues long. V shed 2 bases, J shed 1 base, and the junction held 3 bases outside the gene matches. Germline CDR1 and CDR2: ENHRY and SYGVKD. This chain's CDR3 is CAISEEGTGSNQPQHF. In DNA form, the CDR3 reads TGTGCCATCAGTGAGGAAGGGACAGGGAGCAATCAGCCCCAGCATTTT.

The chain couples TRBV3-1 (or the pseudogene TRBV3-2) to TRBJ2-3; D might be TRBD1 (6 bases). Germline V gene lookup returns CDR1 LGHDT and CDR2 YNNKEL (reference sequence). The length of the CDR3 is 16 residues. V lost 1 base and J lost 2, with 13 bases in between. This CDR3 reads CASSQGPQGSTDTQYF. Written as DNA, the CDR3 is TGTGCCAGCAGCCAAGGCCCGCAGGGGTCCACAGATACGCAGTATTTT.

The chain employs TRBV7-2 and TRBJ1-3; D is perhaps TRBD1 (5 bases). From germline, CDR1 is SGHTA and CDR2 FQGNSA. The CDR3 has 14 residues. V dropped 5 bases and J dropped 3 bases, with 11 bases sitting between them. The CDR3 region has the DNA TGTGCCAGCAGCCCTGGGGGGTTTGGAAACACCATATATTTT. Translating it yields CASSPGGFGNTIYF.

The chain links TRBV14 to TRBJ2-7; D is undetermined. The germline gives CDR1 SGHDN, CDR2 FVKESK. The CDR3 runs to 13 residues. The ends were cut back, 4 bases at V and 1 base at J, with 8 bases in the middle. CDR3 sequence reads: CASSRSDSYEQYF. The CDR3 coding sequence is TGTGCCAGCAGCCGGAGTGATTCCTACGAGCAGTACTTC.

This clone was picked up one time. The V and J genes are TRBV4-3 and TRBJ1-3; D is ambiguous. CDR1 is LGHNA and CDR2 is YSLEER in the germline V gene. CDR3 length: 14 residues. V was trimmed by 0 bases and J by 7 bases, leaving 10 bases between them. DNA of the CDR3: TGCGCCAGCAGCCAAGATTCCAGGCCGAACACCATATATTTT. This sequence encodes CASSQDSRPNTIYF.

The CDR3, as DNA: TGTGCCAGCAGTCCCTCTGGGGAACTTCAGCCCCAGCATTTT. It specifies CASSPSGELQPQHF. The V gene is TRBV28, the J gene TRBJ1-5; D not certain. CDR3 length: 14 residues. V was clipped by 5 bases and J by 6 bases, with 14 bases between them. In germline, CDR1 is MDHEN, CDR2 SYDVKM.

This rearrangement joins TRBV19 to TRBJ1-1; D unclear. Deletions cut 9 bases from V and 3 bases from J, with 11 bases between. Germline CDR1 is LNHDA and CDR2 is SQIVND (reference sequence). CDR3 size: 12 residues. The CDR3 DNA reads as TGTGCCAGCTACGGAGGTCACACTGAAGCTTTCTTT. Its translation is CASYGGHTEAFF.

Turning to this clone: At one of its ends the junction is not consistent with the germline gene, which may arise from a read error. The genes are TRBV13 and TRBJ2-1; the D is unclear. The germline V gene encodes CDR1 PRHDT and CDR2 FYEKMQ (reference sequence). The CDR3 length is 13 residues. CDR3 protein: CASSLGYPASEIF. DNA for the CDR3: TGTGCCAGCAGCTTAGGTTACCCAGCCTCAGAGATCTTC.

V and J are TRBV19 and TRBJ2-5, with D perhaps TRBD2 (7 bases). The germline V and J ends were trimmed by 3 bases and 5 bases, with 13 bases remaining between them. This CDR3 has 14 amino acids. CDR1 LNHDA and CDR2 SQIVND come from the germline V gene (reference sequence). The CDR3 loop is CASSIFEGGETQYF. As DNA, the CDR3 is TGTGCCAGTAGTATCTTCGAGGGGGGGGAGACCCAGTACTTC. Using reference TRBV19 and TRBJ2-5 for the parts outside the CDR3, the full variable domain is DGGITQSPKYLFRKEGQNVTLSCEQNLNHDAMYWYRQDPGQGLRLIYYSQIVNDFQKGDIAEGYSVSREKKESFPLTVTSAQKNPTAFYLCASSIFEGGETQYFGPGTRLLVL.

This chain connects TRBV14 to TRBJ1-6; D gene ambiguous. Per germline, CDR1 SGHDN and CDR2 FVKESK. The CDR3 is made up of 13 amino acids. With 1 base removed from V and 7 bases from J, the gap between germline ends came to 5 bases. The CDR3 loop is CASSQGVNSPLHF. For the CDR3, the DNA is TGTGCCAGCAGCCAAGGAGTGAATTCACCCCTCCACTTT.

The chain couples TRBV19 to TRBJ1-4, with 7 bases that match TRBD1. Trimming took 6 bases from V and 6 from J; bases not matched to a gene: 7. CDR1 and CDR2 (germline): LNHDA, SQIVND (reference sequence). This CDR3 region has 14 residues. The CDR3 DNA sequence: TGTGCCAGTAGGCACAGGGGCACGGATGAAAAACTGTTTTTT. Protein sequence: CASRHRGTDEKLFF.

CDR3 in amino acids: CASSLAAEVYGYTF. DNA of the CDR3: TGCGCCAGCAGCTTGGCGGCAGAGGTCTATGGCTACACCTTC. The genes are TRBV5-1 and TRBJ1-2; D is undetermined. Trimming shortened V by 0 bases and J by 4 bases, and 10 bases separated the two germline ends. CDR1 is SGHRS and CDR2 is YFSETQ in the germline V gene. The CDR3 runs 14 residues.

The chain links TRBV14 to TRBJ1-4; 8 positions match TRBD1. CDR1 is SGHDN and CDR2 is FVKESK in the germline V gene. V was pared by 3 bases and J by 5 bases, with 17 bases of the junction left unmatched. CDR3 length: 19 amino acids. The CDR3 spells CASSHLRQGPKLRNEKLFF. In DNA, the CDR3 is TGTGCCAGCAGCCATCTCCGACAGGGGCCTAAGTTACGAAATGAAAAACTGTTTTTT.

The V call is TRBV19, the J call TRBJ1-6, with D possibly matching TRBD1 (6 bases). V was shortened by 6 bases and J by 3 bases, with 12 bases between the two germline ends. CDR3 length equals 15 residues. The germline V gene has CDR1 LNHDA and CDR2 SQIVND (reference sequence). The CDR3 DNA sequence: TGTGCCAGTAGCCACGGGACACACTATAATTCACCCCTCCACTTT. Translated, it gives CASSHGTHYNSPLHF.

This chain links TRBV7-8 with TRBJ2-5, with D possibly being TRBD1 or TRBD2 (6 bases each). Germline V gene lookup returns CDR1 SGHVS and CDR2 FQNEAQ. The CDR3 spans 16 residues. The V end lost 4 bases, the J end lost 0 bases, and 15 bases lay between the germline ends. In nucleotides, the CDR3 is TGTGCCAGCAGCTCACGCCGGGGGCGGTACCAAGAGACCCAGTACTTC. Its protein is CASSSRRGRYQETQYF.

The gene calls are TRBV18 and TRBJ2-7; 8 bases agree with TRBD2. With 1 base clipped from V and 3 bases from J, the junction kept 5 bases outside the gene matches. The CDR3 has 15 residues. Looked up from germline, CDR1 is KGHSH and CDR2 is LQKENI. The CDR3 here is CASSPLTSGNYEQYF. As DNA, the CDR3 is TGTGCCAGCTCACCACTTACTAGCGGAAACTACGAGCAGTACTTC.

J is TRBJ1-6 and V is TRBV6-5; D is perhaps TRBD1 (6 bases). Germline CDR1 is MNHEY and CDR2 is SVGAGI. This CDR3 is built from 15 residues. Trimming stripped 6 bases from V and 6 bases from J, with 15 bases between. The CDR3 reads CASRVDRTVNSPLHF. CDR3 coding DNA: TGTGCCAGCAGAGTTGACAGGACTGTTAATTCACCCCTCCACTTT.

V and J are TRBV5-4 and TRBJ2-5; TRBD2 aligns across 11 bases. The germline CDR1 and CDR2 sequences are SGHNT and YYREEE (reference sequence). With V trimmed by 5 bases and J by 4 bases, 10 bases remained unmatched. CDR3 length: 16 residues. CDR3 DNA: TGTGCCAGCAGATTAGCGGGAGGGCTAAAAGGAGAGACCCAGTACTTC. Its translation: CASRLAGGLKGETQYF.

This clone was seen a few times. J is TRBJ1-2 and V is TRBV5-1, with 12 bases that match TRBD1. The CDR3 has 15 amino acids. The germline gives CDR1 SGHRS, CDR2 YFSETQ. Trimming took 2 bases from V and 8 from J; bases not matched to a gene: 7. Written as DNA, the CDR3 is TGCGCCAGCAGCTTCGAGGGACAGGGGGCGAACGGCTACACCTTC. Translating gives CASSFEGQGANGYTF.